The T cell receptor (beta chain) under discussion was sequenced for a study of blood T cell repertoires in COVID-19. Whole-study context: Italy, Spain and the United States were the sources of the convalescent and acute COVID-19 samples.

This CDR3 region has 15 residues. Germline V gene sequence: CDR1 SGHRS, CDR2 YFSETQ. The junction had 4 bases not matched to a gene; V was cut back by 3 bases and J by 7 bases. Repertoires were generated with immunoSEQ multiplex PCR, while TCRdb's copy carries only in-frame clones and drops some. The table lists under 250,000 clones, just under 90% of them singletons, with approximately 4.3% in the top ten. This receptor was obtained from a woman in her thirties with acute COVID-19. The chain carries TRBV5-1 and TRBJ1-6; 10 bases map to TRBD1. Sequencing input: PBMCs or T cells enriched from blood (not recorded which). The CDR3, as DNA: TGCGCCAGCAGCTCGGGGACAGGGGAGAATTCACCCCTCCACTTT. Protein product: CASSSGTGENSPLHF.